This paragraph covers one T cell receptor beta chain sequence. Its specificity is not known. This sample is drawn from a study of cytomegalovirus exposure and HLA in healthy donors. Study information: One earlier analysis, a look at 150 million to 200 million T cells, found 117 million unique TCR beta sequences.

13 Jbeta primers and 60 Vbeta primers were used for the PCR. Produced via immunoSEQ multiplex PCR; TCRdb's table is partial and in-frame only. The sample contains some 120,000 clones, under 20% of which appear only once. CDR3 length: 19 amino acids. CDR1 is LNHNV, CDR2 YYDKDF, per germline (reference sequence). V shed 0 bases and J 3 bases; nucleotides not matched to a gene: 13. Study-wide points: No immune exposure information besides CMV serostatus was available. Compared with the roughly 700-donor mean, an Asian-associated ancestry cluster reportedly had fewer N-insertions, according to a later analysis. Common viral pathogens seemed, in a later analysis, to connect with several of the most significant clusters.

The specimen was PBMCs. This rearrangement joins TRBV15 to TRBJ2-3, with 9 bases fitting TRBD1. The TCR originated in a female donor in good health and CMV-seropositive. The CDR3, as DNA: TGTGCCACCAGCAGAGATGGGTCGGGACAGGGTATCGGGACAGATACGCAGTATTTT. This gives the protein CATSRDGSGQGIGTDTQYF.